The rows below give T cell receptor beta chains drawn from one sample of a study of T cells in Graves' hyperthyroidism and ophthalmopathy. TCRdb reprocessed the multiplex PCR reads with MiXCR, giving one entry per CDR3 protein. In the table there are fewer than 500,000 distinct CDR3 sequences, around 13% of which are singletons. The sample comprised blood. The receptors stem from a woman aged 25-40 years with Graves' ophthalmopathy. Each CDR3 is given with its conserved first and last residue. Each record gives: V gene, J gene, clone size, CDR3 protein. A clone size is listed for some rows: how often the clone was seen (once, few, many), or a class if it is expanded.

v_call: TRBV29-1
j_call: TRBJ1-1
clone_size: many
cdr3_aa: CSVGTQGLETEAFF

v_call: TRBV20-1
j_call: TRBJ2-1
clone_size: many
cdr3_aa: CSASWKPLDNEQFF

v_call: TRBV2
j_call: TRBJ2-5
clone_size: .
cdr3_aa: CASSGLALGPQETQYF

v_call: TRBV28
j_call: TRBJ1-2
clone_size: many
cdr3_aa: CASTSGLTAIYGYTF

v_call: TRBV11-3
j_call: TRBJ2-3
clone_size: many
cdr3_aa: CASSPSDSTDTQYF

v_call: TRBV29-1
j_call: TRBJ2-3
clone_size: few
cdr3_aa: CSVEAGESGGIRDTQYF

v_call: TRBV2
j_call: TRBJ2-1
clone_size: many
cdr3_aa: CASQGSYNEQFF

v_call: TRBV20-1
j_call: TRBJ2-5
clone_size: many
cdr3_aa: CSAPGGAGAQYF

v_call: TRBV7-2
j_call: TRBJ2-7
clone_size: many
cdr3_aa: CASSLWGGGGPYEQYF

v_call: TRBV19
j_call: TRBJ2-1
clone_size: few
cdr3_aa: CASSTRPGGGPYNEQFF

v_call: TRBV27
j_call: TRBJ2-3
clone_size: .
cdr3_aa: CASSTGWHPDTQYF

v_call: TRBV9
j_call: TRBJ2-1
clone_size: .
cdr3_aa: CASSVEDLYNEQFF

v_call: TRBV10-3
j_call: TRBJ2-1
clone_size: .
cdr3_aa: CAATGGSGLYGEQFF

v_call: TRBV27
j_call: TRBJ2-1
clone_size: many
cdr3_aa: CASSYRADEQFF

v_call: TRBV6-1
j_call: TRBJ1-1
clone_size: many
cdr3_aa: CASSYRALNTEAFF

v_call: TRBV7-9
j_call: TRBJ2-1
clone_size: many
cdr3_aa: CASSRLGDNEQFF

v_call: TRBV6-1
j_call: TRBJ2-7
clone_size: many
cdr3_aa: CASSEAGGLPGLNEQYF

v_call: TRBV12-3/TRBV12-4
j_call: TRBJ1-1
clone_size: many
cdr3_aa: CASSHRWDTEAFF

v_call: TRBV28
j_call: TRBJ2-5
clone_size: many
cdr3_aa: CASSLPGFQETQYF

v_call: TRBV28
j_call: TRBJ1-2
clone_size: .
cdr3_aa: CASSPGGQTGDYGYTF

v_call: TRBV2
j_call: TRBJ1-2
clone_size: many
cdr3_aa: CASREGDGYTF

v_call: TRBV20-1
j_call: TRBJ2-7
clone_size: .
cdr3_aa: CSARAESSYEQYF

v_call: TRBV28
j_call: TRBJ2-7
clone_size: many
cdr3_aa: CASSSGGGQGNEQYF

v_call: TRBV28
j_call: TRBJ2-3
clone_size: many
cdr3_aa: CASLSAGFTDTQYF

v_call: TRBV5-1
j_call: TRBJ2-7
clone_size: .
cdr3_aa: CASSLTVSSYEQYF

v_call: TRBV3-1
j_call: TRBJ2-7
clone_size: many
cdr3_aa: CASRREGSSYEQYF

v_call: TRBV3-1
j_call: TRBJ1-2
clone_size: many
cdr3_aa: CASSRLSGSGGTGYGYTF

v_call: TRBV7-9
j_call: TRBJ2-1
clone_size: .
cdr3_aa: CASSFSFPAGEQFF

v_call: TRBV12-3/TRBV12-4
j_call: TRBJ2-3
clone_size: many
cdr3_aa: CAIWAGERTDTQYF

v_call: TRBV7-6
j_call: TRBJ2-7
clone_size: .
cdr3_aa: CASSPKEGGEQYF

v_call: TRBV24-1
j_call: TRBJ2-2
clone_size: .
cdr3_aa: CATSDWASGGAGTGELFF

v_call: TRBV7-9
j_call: TRBJ2-1
clone_size: many
cdr3_aa: CASSAHRVYNEQFF

v_call: TRBV20-1
j_call: TRBJ2-5
clone_size: many
cdr3_aa: CSARDSERGGSETQYF